The present T cell receptor (beta chain) was sequenced within a study of cytomegalovirus exposure and HLA in healthy donors. The study's findings and limits: The study designated fewer than 200 TCR beta chains cytomegalovirus-associated.

On this clone itself: Its matching antigen is unknown.

TCRdb's table, derived via immunoSEQ multiplex PCR, lists solely in-frame clones and lacks some. Here the sample spans 190,000 or so clones, 65% to 85% being singletons. Germline V gene data show CDR1 as MGHRA and CDR2 as YSYEKL. V was shortened by 3 bases and J by 6 bases, with 8 bases between the two germline ends. The CDR3 totals 13 residues. The donors were part of the validation cohort, which consisted of over a hundred subjects and was separate from the first cohort of under 850 subjects. The chain joins TRBV4-1 to TRBJ1-4; D gene uncertain. The sample was PBMCs. This clonotype originated in a woman between 18 and 29 years old in good health and CMV-seropositive. The CDR3 loop reads CASSQALYEKLFF. For the CDR3, the DNA is TGCGCCAGCAGCCAGGCTCTTTATGAAAAACTGTTTTTT.